Each of the 20 T cell receptor beta chains below was sequenced from the same sample in a study of memory CD4+ T cells and cytomegalovirus serostatus. The sort gate was single viable CD3+CD4+CD8-CD45RO+ cells for memory CD4+ T cells. Sequencing was performed with immunoSEQ multiplex PCR; in TCRdb, only in-frame clones are kept and a portion is missing. The top ten hold roughly 4.7% of the sample, which has 60,000 to 70,000 clones, 70% to 80% seen once. Sequenced sample: memory CD4+ T cells from blood. All receptors derive from an adult in good health and CMV-seropositive.

This clone was seen a single time. J is TRBJ1-2 and V is TRBV5-4, with 9 bases that match TRBD1. The junction had 9 bases not matched to a gene; V was cut back by 4 bases and J by 8 bases. The CDR3 has 14 residues. Germline V gives CDR1 SGHNT, CDR2 YYREEE (reference sequence). The CDR3 sequence is CASSGGTGWRGYTF. The CDR3 DNA follows: TGTGCCAGCAGCGGGGGGACAGGGTGGCGGGGCTACACCTTC.

The V gene is TRBV25-1, the J gene TRBJ2-3; tentative D call: TRBD1 (5 bases). Germline-derived CDR1 and CDR2 are MGHDK and SYGVNS. The V end lost 1 base, the J end lost 4 bases, and 15 bases lay between the germline ends. The CDR3 consists of 16 residues. The CDR3 reads CASSEFQGSRADTQYF. The CDR3, as DNA: TGTGCCAGCAGTGAATTTCAGGGCTCCCGCGCAGATACGCAGTATTTT.

A few counts support this clone. This chain connects TRBV9 to TRBJ1-1; D ambiguous. This CDR3 spans 15 amino acids. V lost 4 bases, J lost 0 bases, and 13 bases lay in between. The V gene's germline CDR1 is SGDLS and CDR2 YYNGEE. CDR3 coding DNA: TGTGCCAGCAGCCCCGCGACCCTCATGAACACTGAAGCTTTCTTT. Protein: CASSPATLMNTEAFF.

This clone was seen a handful of times. The V gene is TRBV19, the J gene TRBJ2-1; 11 positions agree with TRBD2. Germline V gene lookup returns CDR1 LNHDA and CDR2 SQIVND (reference sequence). The junction had 10 bases not matched to a gene; V was cut back by 3 bases and J by 12 bases. The CDR3 runs to 15 residues. For the CDR3, the DNA is TGTGCCAGTAGTATCATAGCGGGAGGGCCCCCTCGGCAGTTCTTC. Amino acids: CASSIIAGGPPRQFF.

The chain has TRBV2 and TRBJ1-5; possible D gene TRBD1, 5 bases. CDR3 length: 11 amino acids. V lost 8 bases and J lost 10, with 12 bases in between. Per the germline V gene, CDR1 is SNHLY and CDR2 is FYNNEI. CDR3 sequence: CASQGEGPQHF. The CDR3 DNA reads as TGTGCCAGCCAGGGAGAAGGACCCCAGCATTTT.

The gene calls are TRBV7-2 and TRBJ2-5; tentative D call: TRBD2 (7 bases). In germline, CDR1 is SGHTA, CDR2 FQGNSA. V gave up 4 bases and J gave up 2 bases, with 17 bases separating them. The CDR3 is made up of 16 amino acids. In DNA form, the CDR3 reads TGTGCCAGCAGCTGGAACGGCAGGGGAGGGCAAGAGACCCAGTACTTC. Translation: CASSWNGRGGQETQYF.

In this sample, this clone turned up many times. This chain links TRBV19 with TRBJ1-5, with D perhaps TRBD1 (5 bases). The CDR3 extends over 14 amino acids. V lost 1 base, J lost 3 bases, and 7 bases lay in between. Germline CDR1 reads LNHDA; CDR2 reads SQIVND (reference sequence). CDR3 protein: CASSIAGNNQPQHF. In DNA, the CDR3 is TGTGCCAGTAGTATAGCAGGGAACAATCAGCCCCAGCATTTT.

The chain couples TRBV6-6 to TRBJ1-4; no clear D. The germline V gene encodes CDR1 MNHNY and CDR2 SVGAGI (reference sequence). The CDR3 covers 15 residues. Trimming took off 0 bases at V and 4 bases at J, with 9 bases between the two ends. This chain's CDR3 is CASSYSPGFNEKLFF. CDR3 sequence (DNA): TGTGCCAGCAGTTACTCGCCGGGTTTTAATGAAAAACTGTTTTTT.

The rearrangement uses TRBV19 and TRBJ1-6, with TRBD1 identical over 8 bases. CDR1 LNHDA and CDR2 SQIVND come from the germline V gene (reference sequence). Trimming at V came to 6 bases and at J to 6 bases, leaving 10 bases not matched to a gene. The CDR3 is made up of 16 amino acids. CDR3 sequence: CASRQQGDGPNSPLHF. CDR3 sequence (DNA): TGTGCCAGTAGACAACAGGGGGACGGACCTAATTCACCCCTCCACTTT.

This sequence joins TRBV12-5 and TRBJ1-2; 7 bases agree with TRBD1. The CDR3 covers 17 residues. With V trimmed by 1 base and J by 3 bases, 11 bases remained unmatched. CDR1 and CDR2 (germline): LGHNT, FRNRAP. The CDR3 coding sequence is TGTGCTAGTGGTTTGGACCGACAGGGAGCCCCTGACTATGGCTACACCTTC. Its protein is CASGLDRQGAPDYGYTF.

V usage is TRBV27 and J usage is TRBJ1-4; 10 nucleotides match TRBD1. The germline gives CDR1 MNHEY, CDR2 SMNVEV (reference sequence). The CDR3 consists of 15 residues. J was trimmed by 7 bases and V by 6 bases; bases with no gene match: 8. The CDR3 bases are TGTGCCAGCAGGATGACAGGGGGCGCCGGTGAAAAACTGTTTTTT. Its translation is CASRMTGGAGEKLFF.

The CDR3 loop is CASSSGGTGVPYGYTF. CDR3 in DNA: TGTGCCAGCAGTTCGGGAGGGACAGGGGTCCCCTATGGCTACACCTTC. The chain uses TRBV5-6 and TRBJ1-2, with 10 nucleotides matching TRBD1. CDR1 SGHDT and CDR2 YYEEEE come from the germline V gene. The CDR3 length is 16 residues. V was clipped by 5 bases and J by 4 bases; unmatched bases: 11.

This rearrangement joins TRBV30 to TRBJ2-2; the D is unclear. Germline V lookup: CDR1 GTSNPN, CDR2 SVGIG (reference sequence). This CDR3 is 14 amino acids long. V lost 0 bases and J 5 bases, leaving 10 bases between the germline ends. CDR3: CAWSVQGWTGELFF. For the CDR3, the DNA is TGTGCCTGGAGTGTACAAGGGTGGACCGGGGAGCTGTTTTTT.

This clone appeared a few times. This chain joins TRBV30 and TRBJ1-1; no firm D call. Germline CDR1 and CDR2: GTSNPN and SVGIG (reference sequence). The V gene lost 1 base and the J gene lost 2 bases, with 5 bases spanning the gap. The CDR3 sequence is 12 residues long. CDR3 region: CAWSDRNTEAFF. CDR3 DNA: TGTGCCTGGAGTGACCGAAACACTGAAGCTTTCTTT.

The chain joins TRBV30 to TRBJ1-2; D call uncertain. CDR3 length equals 12 residues. Trimming stripped 0 bases from V and 1 base from J, with 3 bases between. Looked up from germline, CDR1 is GTSNPN and CDR2 is SVGIG (reference sequence). CDR3: CAWSVVNYGYTF. DNA for the CDR3: TGTGCCTGGAGTGTTGTTAACTATGGCTACACCTTC.

The genes are TRBV4-1 and TRBJ1-3; TRBD1 is a possible D gene (5 bases). The V gene's germline CDR1 is MGHRA and CDR2 YSYEKL. V dropped 4 bases and J dropped 5 bases, with 18 bases sitting between them. This CDR3 is 16 amino acids long. CDR3 bases: TGCGCCAGCAGCCTCAGCGGGGGTGGGTCGAGAAACACCATATATTTT. This sequence encodes CASSLSGGGSRNTIYF.

This chain uses TRBV19 with TRBJ1-2; 7 bases agree with TRBD1. CDR1 is LNHDA, CDR2 SQIVND, per germline (reference sequence). This CDR3 is built from 13 residues. V gave up 5 bases and J gave up 7 bases; unmatched junction bases: 7. This CDR3 reads CASSDPRTGGYTF. CDR3 nucleotide sequence: TGTGCCAGTAGTGACCCGAGGACAGGTGGCTACACCTTC. The full variable domain, rest sourced from reference TRBV19 and TRBJ1-2, is DGGITQSPKYLFRKEGQNVTLSCEQNLNHDAMYWYRQDPGQGLRLIYYSQIVNDFQKGDIAEGYSVSREKKESFPLTVTSAQKNPTAFYLCASSDPRTGGYTFGSGTRLTVV.

The chain links TRBV9 to TRBJ2-3; 11 bases line up with TRBD2. Germline V CDR1 and CDR2: SGDLS, YYNGEE. Unmatched junction bases numbered 3, after V lost 0 bases and J lost 3 bases. The length of the CDR3 is 16 residues. This CDR3 reads CASSVGLAGRTDTQYF. DNA for the CDR3: TGTGCCAGCAGCGTAGGACTAGCGGGGCGAACAGATACGCAGTATTTT.

This clone came up a few times. The CDR3 DNA reads TGTGCCAGCAGAAGCCCCGGGTATGGCTACACCTTC. This gives the protein CASRSPGYGYTF. This chain uses TRBV28 with TRBJ1-2; D remains unclear. This CDR3 is built from 12 residues. V lost 6 bases and J lost 5, with 10 bases in between. The germline V gene encodes CDR1 MDHEN and CDR2 SYDVKM.

CDR3 in DNA: TGTGCCAGCAGCTTTTTCACCGATGAGCAGTTCTTC. This gives the protein CASSFFTDEQFF. V and J are TRBV5-5 and TRBJ2-1, with no clear D. V lost 2 bases and J 8 bases, leaving 8 bases between the germline ends. CDR1 SGHKS and CDR2 YYEKEE come from the germline V gene (reference sequence). This CDR3 has 12 amino acids.